The 32 T cell receptor beta chains below all came from one sample that was sequenced in a study of blood T cell repertoires in COVID-19. Here immunoSEQ multiplex PCR was the method, and the copy in TCRdb shows in-frame clones only, minus some. The data contain fewer than 350,000 clones, roughly nine tenths of them singletons. Specimen: peripheral blood. The origin of the receptors is a woman in her 30s with COVID-19, enrolled during active disease.

The CDR3: CASSLVGQFPYEQYF. As DNA, the CDR3 is TGCGCCAGCAGCTTGGTGGGCCAGTTTCCTTACGAGCAGTACTTC. The chain combines TRBV5-1 with TRBJ2-7; D call uncertain. The V and J ends lost 0 bases and 4 bases respectively, with 14 bases between them. This CDR3 is built from 15 residues. Germline V CDR1 and CDR2: SGHRS, YFSETQ.

The CDR3, as DNA: TGTGCCAGTAGCCTAGGAGCAAACGCTGAAGCTTTCTTT. It yields the protein CASSLGANAEAFF. This sequence joins TRBV19 and TRBJ1-1; D is uncertain. CDR3 length: 13 residues. The V end was cut by 6 bases, the J end by 6 bases, with 14 bases between. Germline CDR1 and CDR2: LNHDA and SQIVND (reference sequence).

V and J are TRBV6-1 and TRBJ2-1, with 8 positions matching TRBD2. The CDR3 is made up of 14 amino acids. Germline V lookup: CDR1 MNHNS, CDR2 SASEGT. J lost 10 bases, V lost 3 bases, and 8 bases had no gene match. The CDR3 region is CASSDVGGAGEQFF. CDR3 DNA: TGTGCCAGCAGTGACGTCGGGGGGGCAGGCGAGCAGTTCTTC.

This clone was seen a handful of times. The chain links TRBV5-5 to TRBJ1-1; no clear D gene. Germline loops: CDR1 SGHKS, CDR2 YYEKEE (reference sequence). The CDR3 extends over 14 amino acids. Between the trimmed V and J ends, which lost 4 bases and 1 base, there was a span of 11 bases. The DNA of the CDR3 is TGTGCCAGCAGCATTTACAGCCAGAACACTGAAGCTTTCTTT. Protein product: CASSIYSQNTEAFF.

V gene TRBV28 combines with J gene TRBJ1-6, with D possibly matching TRBD1 (5 bases). Looked up from germline, CDR1 is MDHEN and CDR2 is SYDVKM. Trimming removed 1 base from V and 8 bases from J, with 9 bases in between. This CDR3 region has 14 residues. The CDR3 DNA reads TGTGCCAGCAGTTTATACGGAGGGGATTCACCCCTCCACTTT. It translates to CASSLYGGDSPLHF.

This rearrangement joins TRBV27 to TRBJ2-5; the match to TRBD2 covers 10 bases. The CDR3 length is 17 residues. Germline lookup yields CDR1 MNHEY and CDR2 SMNVEV (reference sequence). V trimming: 2 bases; J trimming: 4 bases; junction bases outside the gene matches: 10. In DNA form, the CDR3 reads TGTGCCAGCAGTTTAAGAGTAGCGGGGGGTATTGGAGAGACCCAGTACTTC. Encoded protein: CASSLRVAGGIGETQYF.

The chain uses TRBV4-2 and TRBJ2-3; D gene unclear. Trimming took off 0 bases at V and 3 bases at J, with 7 bases between the two ends. This CDR3 contains 14 residues. Germline CDR1 is LGHNA and CDR2 is YNFKEQ. The CDR3 DNA is TGTGCCAGCAGCCAAGATGCGGCGACAGATACGCAGTATTTT. It yields the protein CASSQDAATDTQYF.

V gene TRBV14 combines with J gene TRBJ1-1; D ambiguous. CDR3 size: 15 residues. CDR1 and CDR2 from the germline V gene are SGHDN and FVKESK. V lost 0 bases and J 5 bases, leaving 13 bases between the germline ends. CDR3 residues: CASSQEPLRGTEAFF. CDR3 coding DNA: TGTGCCAGCAGCCAAGAACCGCTCAGAGGGACTGAAGCTTTCTTT.

This clone was detected a few times. The chain joins TRBV19 to TRBJ1-2; TRBD1 agrees at 10 bases. The CDR3 loop spans 15 amino acids. Germline lookup yields CDR1 LNHDA and CDR2 SQIVND (reference sequence). V was pared by 3 bases and J by 7 bases, with 8 bases of the junction left unmatched. In nucleotides, the CDR3 is TGTGCCAGTAGTATCGCCGGGACAGGGGTGGGTGGCTACACCTTC. This codes for CASSIAGTGVGGYTF.

CDR3 sequence reads: CASTYPGHLEQYF. The CDR3 bases are TGTGCCAGCACATATCCTGGGCATCTAGAGCAGTACTTC. This chain joins TRBV7-9 and TRBJ2-7; D unresolved. The CDR3 totals 13 residues. Germline CDR1 SEHNR, CDR2 FQNEAQ (reference sequence). Deletions cut 7 bases from V and 7 bases from J, with 17 bases between.

This clone was recorded only once. The chain has TRBV30 and TRBJ2-5, with D perhaps matching TRBD2 (6 bases). Trimming cost V 0 bases and J 9 bases, with 8 bases left between them. Germline V CDR1 and CDR2: GTSNPN, SVGIG (reference sequence). The CDR3 sequence is 11 residues long. CDR3 protein: CAWSVSGAQYF. In DNA, the CDR3 is TGTGCCTGGAGTGTATCGGGGGCCCAGTACTTC.

The chain links TRBV29-1 to TRBJ2-5; D is uncertain. Trimming cost V 7 bases and J 5 bases, with 17 bases left between them. The germline CDR1 and CDR2 sequences are SQVTM and ANQGSEA. The CDR3 is made up of 13 amino acids. The CDR3 DNA sequence: TGCAGCGCCGGCATGGGCATTGGGGAGACCCAGTACTTC. This sequence encodes CSAGMGIGETQYF.

The count of this clone is one. The chain links TRBV10-2 to TRBJ1-5, with 7 positions matching TRBD1. V was pared by 4 bases and J by 9 bases, with 9 bases of the junction left unmatched. The CDR3 sequence is 14 residues long. Germline CDR1 reads WSHSY; CDR2 reads SAAADI. The CDR3 reads CASSASTGFRPQHF. CDR3 nucleotide sequence: TGCGCCAGCAGTGCGTCGACAGGGTTTCGGCCCCAGCATTTT.

The rearrangement joins TRBV7-9 to TRBJ2-7, with a possible D match to TRBD2 (5 bases). The CDR3 length is 13 residues. Germline loops: CDR1 SEHNR, CDR2 FQNEAQ (reference sequence). V was trimmed by 2 bases and J by 5 bases, leaving 10 bases between them. The CDR3 nucleotides read TGTGCCAGCAGCTTAATGTCGGGGAACGAGCAGTACTTC. Its translation: CASSLMSGNEQYF.

The V and J genes are TRBV18 and TRBJ1-1, with 8 bases lining up with TRBD1. V trimming: 0 bases; J trimming: 3 bases; junction bases outside the gene matches: 6. Germline CDR1 reads KGHSH; CDR2 reads LQKENI. This CDR3 contains 16 residues. The CDR3 DNA reads as TGTGCCAGCTCACCACCGTTCAGGGGGCGCGACACTGAAGCTTTCTTT. Translating gives CASSPPFRGRDTEAFF.

The chain couples TRBV19 to TRBJ2-7; a weak D match, TRBD1 (6 bases). The CDR3 runs to 14 residues. Germline CDR1 is LNHDA and CDR2 is SQIVND (reference sequence). V gave up 3 bases and J gave up 2 bases, with 11 bases separating them. The CDR3 bases are TGTGCCAGTAGTATCGGGACACTTACCTACGAGCAGTACTTC. This gives the protein CASSIGTLTYEQYF.

This clone appeared a single time. V and J are TRBV3-1 (or the pseudogene TRBV3-2) and TRBJ2-7; unclear D gene. CDR1 is LGHDT and CDR2 is YNNKEL in the germline V gene (reference sequence). The V end was cut by 4 bases, the J end by 4 bases, with 14 bases between. This CDR3 spans 14 amino acids. CDR3 sequence: CASSPLDFGYEQYF. The CDR3 DNA is TGTGCCAGCAGCCCCCTCGACTTCGGTTACGAGCAGTACTTC.

The gene calls are TRBV19 and TRBJ2-2, with D possibly matching TRBD2 (5 bases). V lost 0 bases and J lost 3, with 8 bases in between. This CDR3 spans 15 amino acids. The germline V gene has CDR1 LNHDA and CDR2 SQIVND (reference sequence). CDR3 DNA sequence: TGTGCCAGTAGTATAGAGGCGGACTACACCGGGGAGCTGTTTTTT. It codes for CASSIEADYTGELFF.

The chain employs TRBV2 and TRBJ1-2, with 9 bases identical to TRBD1. The V gene end was trimmed by 4 bases and the J gene end by 5 bases; junction bases not matched to a gene: 8. The CDR3 loop spans 15 amino acids. The V gene's germline CDR1 is SNHLY and CDR2 FYNNEI. CDR3 amino acids: CASSARGQGLYGYTF. CDR3 nucleotides: TGTGCCAGCAGTGCAAGGGGACAGGGACTATATGGCTACACCTTC.

The V and J genes are TRBV5-1 and TRBJ1-5, with D possibly being TRBD1 (5 bases). Trimming cost V 4 bases and J 2 bases, with 13 bases left between them. This CDR3 has 15 residues. The germline V gene encodes CDR1 SGHRS and CDR2 YFSETQ. CDR3 sequence reads: CASSIDGQRNQPQHF. The CDR3 region has the DNA TGCGCCAGCAGCATAGACGGACAACGCAATCAGCCCCAGCATTTT.

V usage is TRBV5-6 and J usage is TRBJ2-1; maybe TRBD2 (7 bases). The CDR3 extends over 15 amino acids. CDR1 and CDR2 (germline): SGHDT, YYEEEE. Trimming took off 5 bases at V and 10 bases at J, with 22 bases between the two ends. CDR3 coding DNA: TGTGCCAGCAGTGGCGCCACGGGGGGCCGGGTGGAGCAGTTCTTC. It codes for CASSGATGGRVEQFF.

This clone was counted a single time. The chain couples TRBV11-3 to TRBJ2-2; TRBD2 might be the D (6 bases). Trimming shortened V by 4 bases and J by 4 bases, and 16 bases separated the two germline ends. CDR1 SGHNT and CDR2 YENEEA come from the germline V gene. There are 16 residues in the CDR3. The CDR3: CASSYGLGAGTGELFF. The DNA for the CDR3 is TGTGCCAGCAGCTACGGACTGGGAGCGGGCACCGGGGAGCTGTTTTTT.

This chain joins TRBV29-1 and TRBJ1-1, with TRBD1 identical over 9 bases. The CDR3 consists of 14 residues. The trim removed 6 bases at V and 5 bases at J, leaving 10 bases unmatched. Germline V CDR1 and CDR2: SQVTM, ANQGSEA. This CDR3 reads CSVDQQGAGTEAFF. CDR3 bases: TGCAGCGTAGATCAACAGGGGGCGGGTACTGAAGCTTTCTTT.

This clone came up once. The genes are TRBV5-4 and TRBJ2-7; 7 bases match TRBD1. Unmatched junction bases numbered 7, after V lost 3 bases and J lost 4 bases. Germline lookup yields CDR1 SGHNT and CDR2 YYREEE (reference sequence). This CDR3 is built from 14 residues. The CDR3, as DNA: TGTGCCAGCAGCTCTGGGACAGAAGTTTACGAGCAGTACTTC. Translation gives CASSSGTEVYEQYF.

Only one count was recorded for this clone. V usage is TRBV19 and J usage is TRBJ1-2; possibly TRBD1 for D (5 bases). Germline CDR1 LNHDA, CDR2 SQIVND (reference sequence). The germline V and J ends were trimmed by 5 bases and 0 bases, with 7 bases remaining between them. The CDR3 loop spans 13 amino acids. CDR3 nucleotides: TGTGCCAGTAGTTTGACAGCTAACTATGGCTACACCTTC. Its translation is CASSLTANYGYTF.

The chain joins TRBV7-2 to TRBJ2-7; D perhaps matches TRBD1 (5 bases). Trimming cost V 1 base and J 4 bases, with 11 bases left between them. The CDR3 loop spans 14 amino acids. Germline assignment: CDR1 SGHTA and CDR2 FQGNSA. The CDR3 protein is CASSLGPGMYEQYF. The DNA of the CDR3 is TGTGCCAGCAGCTTAGGTCCAGGGATGTACGAGCAGTACTTC. Looking up the rest from reference TRBV7-2 and TRBJ2-7 gives the full variable domain: GAGVSQSPSNKVTEKGKDVELRCDPISGHTALYWYRQSLGQGLEFLIYFQGNSAPDKSGLPSDRFSAERTGGSVSTLTIQRTQQEDSAVYLCASSLGPGMYEQYFGPGTRLTVT.

The V and J genes are TRBV11-2 and TRBJ2-7; 10 bases fit TRBD2. The CDR3 extends over 17 amino acids. Trimming took 0 bases from V and 3 from J; bases not matched to a gene: 8. The germline CDR1 and CDR2 sequences are SGHAT and FQNNGV. CDR3 loop: CASSLDPAGGPGYEQYF. The DNA for the CDR3 is TGTGCCAGCAGCTTAGATCCAGCGGGGGGGCCGGGCTACGAGCAGTACTTC.

The chain carries TRBV7-2 and TRBJ2-3, with 7 bases that match TRBD2. The CDR3 contains 16 residues. V gave up 5 bases and J gave up 4 bases; unmatched junction bases: 12. Looked up from germline, CDR1 is SGHTA and CDR2 is FQGNSA. The CDR3 coding sequence is TGTGCCAGCAGCCCGGAGGGGCGGGGGTTGCCAGATACGCAGTATTTT. Protein: CASSPEGRGLPDTQYF.

The chain joins TRBV4-1 to TRBJ2-7; D is possibly TRBD1 (5 bases). Trimming stripped 1 base from V and 4 bases from J, with 17 bases between. Looked up from germline, CDR1 is MGHRA and CDR2 is YSYEKL. The CDR3 is 16 residues long. DNA for the CDR3: TGCGCCAGCAGCCAAGGTTTCCAGGACACTTCATACGAGCAGTACTTC. It encodes CASSQGFQDTSYEQYF.

CDR3 sequence: CASRPMTGGHQPQHF. CDR3 sequence (DNA): TGCGCCAGCAGGCCTATGACAGGGGGCCACCAGCCCCAGCATTTT. V usage is TRBV4-1 and J usage is TRBJ1-5; 10 bases are a match to TRBD1. V shed 6 bases, J shed 7 bases, and the junction held 9 bases outside the gene matches. The CDR3 contains 15 residues. Per the germline V gene, CDR1 is MGHRA and CDR2 is YSYEKL.

The chain joins TRBV5-5 to TRBJ1-1; perhaps TRBD1 as D (5 bases). The CDR3 length is 13 residues. Germline values: CDR1 SGHKS, CDR2 YYEKEE (reference sequence). V dropped 7 bases and J dropped 2 bases, with 12 bases sitting between them. CDR3 bases: TGTGCCAGCTTCGACAGAACTAACACTGAAGCTTTCTTT. It is translated as CASFDRTNTEAFF.

The chain has TRBV5-1 and TRBJ2-3; 12 positions agree with TRBD2. Germline V CDR1 and CDR2: SGHRS, YFSETQ. V lost 5 bases, J lost 3 bases, and 10 bases stayed unmatched. The length of the CDR3 is 17 residues. CDR3 region: CASRTVLAGGRTDTQYF. CDR3 in DNA: TGCGCCAGCAGGACTGTACTAGCGGGGGGTAGGACAGATACGCAGTATTTT.